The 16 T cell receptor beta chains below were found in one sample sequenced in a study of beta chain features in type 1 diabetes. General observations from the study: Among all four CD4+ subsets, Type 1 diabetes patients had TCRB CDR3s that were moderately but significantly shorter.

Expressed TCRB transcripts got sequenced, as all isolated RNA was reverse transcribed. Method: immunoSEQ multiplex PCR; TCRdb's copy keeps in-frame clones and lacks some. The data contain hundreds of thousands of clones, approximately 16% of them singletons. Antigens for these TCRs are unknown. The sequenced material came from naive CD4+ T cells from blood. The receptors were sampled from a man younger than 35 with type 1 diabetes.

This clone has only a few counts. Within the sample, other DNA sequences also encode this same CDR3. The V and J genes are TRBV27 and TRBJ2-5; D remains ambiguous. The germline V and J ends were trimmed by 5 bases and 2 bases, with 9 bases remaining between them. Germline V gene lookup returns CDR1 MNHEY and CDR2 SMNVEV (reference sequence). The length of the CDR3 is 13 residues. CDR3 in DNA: TGTGCCAGCAGTAGGCAGGAACAAGAGACCCAGTACTTC. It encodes CASSRQEQETQYF.

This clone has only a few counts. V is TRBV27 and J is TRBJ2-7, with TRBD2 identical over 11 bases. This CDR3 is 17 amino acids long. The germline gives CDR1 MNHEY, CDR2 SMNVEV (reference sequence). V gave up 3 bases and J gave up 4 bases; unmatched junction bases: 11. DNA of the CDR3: TGTGCCAGCAGTTTTGTGGCTAGCGGGAGGAGGGTGTACGAGCAGTACTTC. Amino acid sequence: CASSFVASGRRVYEQYF.

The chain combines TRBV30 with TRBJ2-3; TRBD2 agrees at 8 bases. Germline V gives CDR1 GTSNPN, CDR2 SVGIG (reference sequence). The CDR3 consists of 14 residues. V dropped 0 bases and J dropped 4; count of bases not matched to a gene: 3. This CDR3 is CAWSVGREADTQYF. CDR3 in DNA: TGTGCCTGGAGTGTCGGGAGGGAGGCAGATACGCAGTATTTT.

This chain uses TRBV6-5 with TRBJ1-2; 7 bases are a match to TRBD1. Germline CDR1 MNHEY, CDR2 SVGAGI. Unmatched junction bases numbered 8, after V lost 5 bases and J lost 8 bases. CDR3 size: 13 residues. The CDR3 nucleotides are TGTGCCAGCAGTCCACAGGGGTACTTAGGCTACACCTTC. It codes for CASSPQGYLGYTF.

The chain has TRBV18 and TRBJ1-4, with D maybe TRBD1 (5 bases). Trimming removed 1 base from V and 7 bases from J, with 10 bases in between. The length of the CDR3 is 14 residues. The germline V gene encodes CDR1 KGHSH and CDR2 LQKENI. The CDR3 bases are TGTGCCAGCTCACCACGGCAGGGAGGTGAAAAACTGTTTTTT. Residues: CASSPRQGGEKLFF.

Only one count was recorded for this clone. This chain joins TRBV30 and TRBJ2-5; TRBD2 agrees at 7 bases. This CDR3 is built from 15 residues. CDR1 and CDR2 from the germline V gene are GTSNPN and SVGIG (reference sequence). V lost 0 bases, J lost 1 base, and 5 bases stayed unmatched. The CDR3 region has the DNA TGTGCCTGGAGTGTACGCGCGGGAGCCCAAGAGACCCAGTACTTC. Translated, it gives CAWSVRAGAQETQYF. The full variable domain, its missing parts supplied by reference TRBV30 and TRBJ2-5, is SQTIHQWPATLVQPVGSPLSLECTVEGTSNPNLYWYRQAAGRGLQLLFYSVGIGQISSEVPQNLSASRPQDRQFILSSKKLLLSDSGFYLCAWSVRAGAQETQYFGPGTRLLVL.

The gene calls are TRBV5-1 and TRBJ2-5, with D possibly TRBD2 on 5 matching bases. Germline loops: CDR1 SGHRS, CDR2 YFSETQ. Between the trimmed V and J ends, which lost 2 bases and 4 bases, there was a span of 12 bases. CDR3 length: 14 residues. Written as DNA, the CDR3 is TGCGCCAGCAGCTTTGGCGGGCCGGGAGAGACCCAGTACTTC. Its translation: CASSFGGPGETQYF.

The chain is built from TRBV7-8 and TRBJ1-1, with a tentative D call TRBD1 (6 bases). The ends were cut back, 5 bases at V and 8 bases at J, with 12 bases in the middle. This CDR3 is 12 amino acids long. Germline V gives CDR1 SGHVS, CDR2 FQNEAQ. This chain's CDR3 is CASSQDSPEAFF. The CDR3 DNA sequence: TGTGCCAGCAGCCAGGACAGTCCCGAAGCTTTCTTT.

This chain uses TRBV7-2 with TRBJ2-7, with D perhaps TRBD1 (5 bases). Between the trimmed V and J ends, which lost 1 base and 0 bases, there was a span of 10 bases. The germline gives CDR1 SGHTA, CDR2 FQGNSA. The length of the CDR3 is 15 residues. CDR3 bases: TGTGCCAGCAGCTTAGAGGGGTCGAGCTCCTACGAGCAGTACTTC. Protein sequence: CASSLEGSSSYEQYF.

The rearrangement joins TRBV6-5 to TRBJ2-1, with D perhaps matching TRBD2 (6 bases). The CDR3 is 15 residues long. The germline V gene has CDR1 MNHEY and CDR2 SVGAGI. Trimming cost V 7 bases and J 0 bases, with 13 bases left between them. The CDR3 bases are TGTGCCAGCACCTCCTCCGGGAGCTCCTACAATGAGCAGTTCTTC. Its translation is CASTSSGSSYNEQFF.

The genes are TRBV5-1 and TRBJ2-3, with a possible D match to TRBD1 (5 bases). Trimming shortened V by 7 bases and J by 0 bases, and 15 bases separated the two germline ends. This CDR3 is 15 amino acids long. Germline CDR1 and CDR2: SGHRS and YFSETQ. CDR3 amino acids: CASGVTGASTDTQYF. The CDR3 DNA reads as TGCGCCAGCGGAGTGACTGGGGCAAGCACAGATACGCAGTATTTT.

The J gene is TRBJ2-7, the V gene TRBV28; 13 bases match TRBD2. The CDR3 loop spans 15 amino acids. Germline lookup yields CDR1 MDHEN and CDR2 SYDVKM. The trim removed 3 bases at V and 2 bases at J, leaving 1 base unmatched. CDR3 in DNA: TGTGCCAGCAGTTTTGGGACTAGCGGGACCTACGAGCAGTACTTC. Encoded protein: CASSFGTSGTYEQYF.

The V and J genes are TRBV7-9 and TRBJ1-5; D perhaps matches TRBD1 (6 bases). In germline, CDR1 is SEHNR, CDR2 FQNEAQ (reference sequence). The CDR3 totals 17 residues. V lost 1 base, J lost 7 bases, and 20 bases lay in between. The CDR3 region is CASSLVRTAEGGQPQHF. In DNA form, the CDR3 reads TGTGCCAGCAGCTTAGTCAGGACAGCCGAAGGTGGCCAGCCCCAGCATTTT.

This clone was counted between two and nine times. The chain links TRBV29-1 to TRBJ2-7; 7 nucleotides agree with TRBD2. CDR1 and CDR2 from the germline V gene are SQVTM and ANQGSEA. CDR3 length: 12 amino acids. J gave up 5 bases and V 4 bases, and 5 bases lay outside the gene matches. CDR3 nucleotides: TGCAGCGTTGTGGGAGGGACGGACGAGCAGTACTTC. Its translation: CSVVGGTDEQYF.

CDR3 DNA: TGTGCCAGCAGCTTAGAGGGACAGCTAAACATTCAGTACTTC. It specifies CASSLEGQLNIQYF. The gene calls are TRBV7-2 and TRBJ2-4, with 7 bases fitting TRBD1. This CDR3 spans 14 amino acids. Trimming cost V 1 base and J 6 bases; bases outside gene matches: 3. Germline V CDR1 and CDR2: SGHTA, FQGNSA.

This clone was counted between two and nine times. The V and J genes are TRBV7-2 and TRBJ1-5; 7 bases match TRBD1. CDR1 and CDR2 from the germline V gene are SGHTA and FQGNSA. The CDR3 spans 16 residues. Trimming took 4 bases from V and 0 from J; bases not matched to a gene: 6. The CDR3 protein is CASSSGQFYSNQPQHF. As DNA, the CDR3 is TGTGCCAGCAGCTCGGGACAGTTCTATAGCAATCAGCCCCAGCATTTT.